One and the same sample provided the 17 T cell receptor beta chains below, sequenced in a study of blood T cell repertoires in COVID-19. The table came from immunoSEQ multiplex PCR; TCRdb's copy has only in-frame clones and leaves some out. The data contain 250,000 or so clones, 80% to 90% of them singletons. Sequenced: PBMCs or T cells enriched from blood (not recorded which). The receptors here all came from a woman aged 30 to 39 with acute COVID-19.

This clone was seen only a few times. The chain links TRBV4-1 to TRBJ2-7; D might be TRBD2 (6 bases). In germline, CDR1 is MGHRA, CDR2 YSYEKL. This CDR3 has 15 residues. The germline V and J ends were trimmed by 4 bases and 0 bases, with 13 bases remaining between them. DNA of the CDR3: TGCGCCAGCAGCCTCGGGACTTCGAGCTCCTACGAGCAGTACTTC. This translates into CASSLGTSSSYEQYF.

The V call is TRBV18, the J call TRBJ2-5; 13 bases agree with TRBD2. V gave up 2 bases and J gave up 4 bases; unmatched junction bases: 7. This CDR3 region has 17 residues. Germline CDR1 reads KGHSH; CDR2 reads LQKENI. The CDR3 DNA reads as TGTGCCAGCTCACCAGGAATACTAGCGGGAGGGCCAGAGACCCAGTACTTC. It codes for CASSPGILAGGPETQYF.

The chain carries TRBV1 and TRBJ2-7; TRBD2 is taken as the D call from the table, unchecked against the DNA. TRBV1 has pseudogene status. The CDR3 has 17 residues. The CDR3: CTSSQEALSGRGYEQYF. CDR3 bases: TGCACCAGCAGCCAAGAGGCCCTAAGCGGGAGGGGCTACGAGCAGTACTTC.

The V call is TRBV6-6, the J call TRBJ2-7, with TRBD1 identical over 8 bases. This CDR3 spans 13 amino acids. CDR1 is MNHNY and CDR2 is SVGAGI in the germline V gene (reference sequence). With V trimmed by 7 bases and J by 3 bases, 5 bases remained unmatched. The chain's CDR3 is CASTGTGDYEQYF. The CDR3 region has the DNA TGTGCCAGCACCGGGACAGGAGACTACGAGCAGTACTTC.

The chain uses TRBV5-1 and TRBJ2-1, with a weak D call TRBD2 (5 bases). The CDR3 covers 15 residues. V lost 5 bases and J lost 0, with 12 bases in between. The germline gives CDR1 SGHRS, CDR2 YFSETQ. The CDR3 loop is CASRLAIHSYNEQFF. CDR3 DNA: TGCGCCAGCAGGTTAGCGATACACTCCTACAATGAGCAGTTCTTC.

About this clone: An end of the junction differs from the germline gene, which may be a read error. The chain employs TRBV2 and TRBJ1-5, with 11 bases aligning to TRBD1. This CDR3 has 16 residues. CDR1 and CDR2 (germline): SNHLY, FYNNEI. CDR3: CASSSGTGGSNHPQHF. The CDR3 nucleotides read TGTGCCAGCAGTTCCGGGACAGGGGGTTCTAATCACCCCCAGCATTTT.

V usage is TRBV11-2 and J usage is TRBJ2-6; 7 bases are a match to TRBD1. J was trimmed by 2 bases and V by 1 base; bases with no gene match: 8. The CDR3 extends over 18 amino acids. Germline V gives CDR1 SGHAT, CDR2 FQNNGV. CDR3 DNA: TGTGCCAGCAGCTTAGGACGGGACAGCGACCCTGGGGCCAACGTCCTGACTTTC. This codes for CASSLGRDSDPGANVLTF.

This chain uses TRBV27 with TRBJ1-6; 7 bases fit TRBD1. With 0 bases clipped from V and 6 bases from J, the junction kept 2 bases outside the gene matches. Germline CDR1 is MNHEY and CDR2 is SMNVEV (reference sequence). CDR3 length: 15 residues. CDR3 bases: TGTGCCAGCAGTTTATCTGGGACAGTTAATTCACCCCTCCACTTT. Translating gives CASSLSGTVNSPLHF.

V gene TRBV5-1 combines with J gene TRBJ2-7; possibly TRBD2 for D (6 bases). Germline V gives CDR1 SGHRS, CDR2 YFSETQ. The ends were cut back, 2 bases at V and 6 bases at J, with 15 bases in the middle. The CDR3 spans 14 residues. The CDR3 region has the DNA TGCGCCAGCAGCTTAACGTCTCTGGAGGGCGAGCAGTACTTC. Translating gives CASSLTSLEGEQYF.

This clone was detected only once. The rearrangement links TRBV5-1 to TRBJ2-3; TRBD2 matches at 14 bases. Germline V gene data show CDR1 as SGHRS and CDR2 as YFSETQ. V lost 5 bases to trimming and J lost 2 bases; unmatched junction nucleotides: 7. This CDR3 spans 17 amino acids. CDR3 bases: TGCGCCAGCAGAGGGACTAGCGGGAGCTGGGCCACAGATACGCAGTATTTT. Residues: CASRGTSGSWATDTQYF.

The CDR3 here is CATEDPGTGQDTQYF. In DNA form, the CDR3 reads TGTGCCACCGAAGATCCCGGGACAGGCCAAGATACGCAGTATTTT. The V call is TRBV24-1, the J call TRBJ2-3; TRBD1 agrees at 8 bases. CDR3 length: 15 amino acids. Germline trimming cut 9 bases from V and 5 bases from J; bases unmatched to any gene: 12. Germline CDR1 KGHDR, CDR2 SFDVKD.

V and J are TRBV5-1 and TRBJ2-3; tentative D call: TRBD2 (6 bases). CDR3 length: 13 amino acids. Germline values: CDR1 SGHRS, CDR2 YFSETQ. V shed 3 bases and J shed 2 bases, with 7 bases lying between them. The CDR3 reads CASSWDFTDTQYF. CDR3 DNA sequence: TGCGCCAGCAGCTGGGACTTCACAGATACGCAGTATTTT.

The genes are TRBV5-6 and TRBJ1-5; D gene unclear. Per germline, CDR1 SGHDT and CDR2 YYEEEE. CDR3 length: 14 residues. Trimming removed 0 bases at V and 5 bases at J, with 9 bases between. The CDR3 is CASSLGRTYQPQHF. The CDR3 DNA sequence: TGTGCCAGCAGCTTGGGGAGAACTTATCAGCCCCAGCATTTT.

This sequence joins TRBV6-5 and TRBJ2-3; 7 nucleotides align to TRBD2. Trimming cost V 6 bases and J 3 bases; bases outside gene matches: 9. CDR3 length: 15 amino acids. In germline, CDR1 is MNHEY, CDR2 SVGAGI. The CDR3 protein is CASRAREGPTDTQYF. CDR3 sequence (DNA): TGTGCCAGCAGGGCAAGGGAGGGCCCGACAGATACGCAGTATTTT.

This chain links TRBV10-1 with TRBJ1-2; perhaps TRBD1 as D (6 bases). Germline V gene data show CDR1 as WNHNN and CDR2 as SYGVQD (reference sequence). The CDR3 runs to 16 residues. With 9 bases removed from V and 1 base from J, the gap between germline ends came to 21 bases. The CDR3: CARPEINRASNYGYTF. As DNA, the CDR3 is TGCGCCAGACCCGAGATTAACAGGGCTAGTAACTATGGCTACACCTTC.

V is TRBV11-2 and J is TRBJ1-2; 10 nucleotides line up with TRBD1. V dropped 6 bases and J dropped 0; count of bases not matched to a gene: 7. Per germline, CDR1 SGHAT and CDR2 FQNNGV. The CDR3 covers 16 residues. The CDR3 loop is CASRPGTGASNYGYTF. The CDR3 nucleotides read TGTGCCAGCAGACCCGGGACAGGGGCTTCTAACTATGGCTACACCTTC.

In its sample, this clone was seen a few times. The chain employs TRBV7-9 and TRBJ1-2; weak D call: TRBD1 (5 bases). The CDR3 has 13 residues. Per germline, CDR1 SEHNR and CDR2 FQNEAQ (reference sequence). Trimming removed 2 bases from V and 6 bases from J, with 10 bases in between. The CDR3 loop reads CASSLLVQDGYTF. In nucleotides, the CDR3 is TGTGCCAGCAGCTTATTAGTACAGGATGGCTACACCTTC.